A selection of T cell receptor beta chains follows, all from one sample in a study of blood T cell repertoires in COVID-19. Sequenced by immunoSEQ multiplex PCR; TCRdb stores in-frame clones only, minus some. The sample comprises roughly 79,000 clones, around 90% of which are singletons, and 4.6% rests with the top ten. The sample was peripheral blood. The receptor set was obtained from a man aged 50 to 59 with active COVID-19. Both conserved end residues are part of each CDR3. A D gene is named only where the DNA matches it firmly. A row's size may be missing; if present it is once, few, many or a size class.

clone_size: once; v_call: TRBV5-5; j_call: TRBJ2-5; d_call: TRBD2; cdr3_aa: CASSWEGRETQYF; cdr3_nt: TGTGCCAGCAGCTGGGAGGGTCGAGAGACCCAGTACTTC
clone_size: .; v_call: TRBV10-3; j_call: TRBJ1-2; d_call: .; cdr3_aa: CAISESRYYGYTF; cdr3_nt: TGTGCCATCAGTGAGTCGAGGTACTATGGCTACACCTTC
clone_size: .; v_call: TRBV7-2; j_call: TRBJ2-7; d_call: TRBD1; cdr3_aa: CASTPDRGRPGEQYF; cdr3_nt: TGTGCCAGCACCCCTGACAGGGGGCGTCCGGGAGAGCAGTACTTC
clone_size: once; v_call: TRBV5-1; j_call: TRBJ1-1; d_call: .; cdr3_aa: CASSFGGVNTEAFF; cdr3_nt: TGCGCCAGCAGCTTCGGGGGAGTGAACACTGAAGCTTTCTTT
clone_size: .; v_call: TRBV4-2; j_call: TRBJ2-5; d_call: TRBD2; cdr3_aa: CASSQDWGGGGRDSQETQYF; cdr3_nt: TGTGCCAGCAGCCAAGATTGGGGCGGGGGAGGCAGGGATAGCCAAGAGACCCAGTACTTC
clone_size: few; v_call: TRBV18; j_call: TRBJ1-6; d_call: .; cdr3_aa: CASSPGRDNSPLHF; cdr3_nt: TGTGCCAGCTCACCGGGGAGGGATAATTCACCCCTCCACTTT
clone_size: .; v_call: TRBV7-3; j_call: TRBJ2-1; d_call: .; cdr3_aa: CASSLSGGYSSSSSEQFF; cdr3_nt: TGTGCCAGCAGCTTATCTGGGGGGTATTCGAGTAGCAGCAGTGAGCAGTTCTTC
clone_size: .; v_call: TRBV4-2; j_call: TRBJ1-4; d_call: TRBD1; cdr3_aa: CASSQALGQLNEKLFF; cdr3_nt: TGTGCCAGCAGCCAAGCCTTGGGACAGCTGAATGAAAAACTGTTTTTT
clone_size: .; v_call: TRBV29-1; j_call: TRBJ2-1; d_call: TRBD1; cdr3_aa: CSVRDRGQNEQFF; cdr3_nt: TGCAGCGTTAGGGACAGGGGGCAAAATGAGCAGTTCTTC
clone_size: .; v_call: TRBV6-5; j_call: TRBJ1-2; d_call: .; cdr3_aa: CASQQGPNTRGYTF; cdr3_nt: TGTGCCAGCCAACAGGGACCGAATACTAGGGGCTACACCTTC
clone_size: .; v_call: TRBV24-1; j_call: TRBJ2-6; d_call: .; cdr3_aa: CATSPVGANVLTF; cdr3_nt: TGTGCCACCAGTCCGGTGGGGGCCAACGTCCTGACTTTC
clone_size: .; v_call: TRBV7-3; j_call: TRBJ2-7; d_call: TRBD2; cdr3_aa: CASSLTSGNYEQYF; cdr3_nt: TGTGCCAGCAGCCTGACTAGCGGTAACTACGAGCAGTACTTC
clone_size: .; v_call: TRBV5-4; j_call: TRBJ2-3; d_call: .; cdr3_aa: CASSLSAGGTDTQYF; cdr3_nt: TGTGCCAGCAGCTTGTCGGCGGGTGGGACAGATACGCAGTATTTT
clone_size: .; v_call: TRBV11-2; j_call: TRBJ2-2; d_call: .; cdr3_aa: CASSFLRGQYTNTGELFF; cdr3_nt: TGTGCCAGCAGCTTTCTGCGGGGGCAGTACACGAACACCGGGGAGCTGTTTTTT
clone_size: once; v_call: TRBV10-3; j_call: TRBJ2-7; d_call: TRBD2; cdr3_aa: CAISEGLAGSTYEQYF; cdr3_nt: TGTGCCATCAGTGAGGGACTAGCGGGGTCAACCTACGAGCAGTACTTC
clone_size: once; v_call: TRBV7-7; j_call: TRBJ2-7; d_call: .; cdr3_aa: CASSPGTGGYEQYF; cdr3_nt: TGTGCCAGCAGCCCGGGGACTGGAGGCTACGAGCAGTACTTC
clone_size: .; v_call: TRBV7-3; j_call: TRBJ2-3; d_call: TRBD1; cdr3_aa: CASSPGQALGDTQYF; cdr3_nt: TGTGCCAGCAGCCCGGGACAGGCACTAGGCGATACGCAGTATTTT
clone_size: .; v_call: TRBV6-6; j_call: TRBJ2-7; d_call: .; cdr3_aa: CASSYSSVEQYF; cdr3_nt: TGTGCCAGCAGTTACTCGTCAGTCGAGCAGTACTTC
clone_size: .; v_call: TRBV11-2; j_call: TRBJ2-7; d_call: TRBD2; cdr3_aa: CASSQLAGTHREYF; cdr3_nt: TGTGCCAGCAGCCAGCTAGCGGGAACGCATCGAGAGTACTTC
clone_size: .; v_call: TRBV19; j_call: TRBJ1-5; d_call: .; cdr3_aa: CASGLGLYSNQPQHF; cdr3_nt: TGTGCCAGTGGACTGGGACTTTATAGCAATCAGCCCCAGCATTTT
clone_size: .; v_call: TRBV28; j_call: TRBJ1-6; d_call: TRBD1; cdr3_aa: CASRTRGQGGSPLHF; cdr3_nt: TGTGCCAGCAGAACGAGGGGACAGGGTGGTTCACCCCTCCACTTT
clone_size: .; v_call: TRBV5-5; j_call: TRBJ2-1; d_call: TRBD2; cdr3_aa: CASSPRGRQGLAGGYEQFF; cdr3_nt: TGTGCCAGCAGCCCCCGGGGGCGGCAGGGACTAGCGGGGGGCTATGAGCAGTTCTTC
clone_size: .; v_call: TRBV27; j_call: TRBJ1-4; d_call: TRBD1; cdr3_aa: CASSLFGPGTGSTNEKLFF; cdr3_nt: TGTGCCAGCAGTTTATTCGGCCCCGGGACAGGGTCGACTAATGAAAAACTGTTTTTT
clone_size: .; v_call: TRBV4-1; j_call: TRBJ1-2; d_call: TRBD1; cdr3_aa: CASSHPGTGRVYTF; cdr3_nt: TGCGCCAGCAGCCATCCCGGGACAGGGAGGGTTTACACCTTC
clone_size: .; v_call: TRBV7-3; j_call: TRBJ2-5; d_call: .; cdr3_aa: CASSLSGIGETQYF; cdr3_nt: TGTGCCAGCAGCTTATCCGGGATCGGAGAGACCCAGTACTTC
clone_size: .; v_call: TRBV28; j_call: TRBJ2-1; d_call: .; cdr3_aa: CASSLYPPRRGSYNEQFF; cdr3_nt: TGTGCCAGCAGTTTATACCCCCCCAGAAGGGGCTCCTACAATGAGCAGTTCTTC